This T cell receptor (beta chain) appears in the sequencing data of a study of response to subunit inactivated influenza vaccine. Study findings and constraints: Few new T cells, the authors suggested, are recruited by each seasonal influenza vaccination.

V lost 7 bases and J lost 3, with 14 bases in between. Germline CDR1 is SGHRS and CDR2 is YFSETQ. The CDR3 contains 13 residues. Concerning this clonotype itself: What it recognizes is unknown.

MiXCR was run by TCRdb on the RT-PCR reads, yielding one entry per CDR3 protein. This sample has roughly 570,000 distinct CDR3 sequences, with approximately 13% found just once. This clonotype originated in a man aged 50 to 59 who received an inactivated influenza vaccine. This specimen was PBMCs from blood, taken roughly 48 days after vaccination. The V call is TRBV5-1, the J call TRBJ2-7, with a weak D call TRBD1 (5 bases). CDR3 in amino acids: CASQQGPGYEQYF. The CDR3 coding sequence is TGCGCCAGCCAGCAGGGCCCGGGCTACGAGCAGTACTTC.